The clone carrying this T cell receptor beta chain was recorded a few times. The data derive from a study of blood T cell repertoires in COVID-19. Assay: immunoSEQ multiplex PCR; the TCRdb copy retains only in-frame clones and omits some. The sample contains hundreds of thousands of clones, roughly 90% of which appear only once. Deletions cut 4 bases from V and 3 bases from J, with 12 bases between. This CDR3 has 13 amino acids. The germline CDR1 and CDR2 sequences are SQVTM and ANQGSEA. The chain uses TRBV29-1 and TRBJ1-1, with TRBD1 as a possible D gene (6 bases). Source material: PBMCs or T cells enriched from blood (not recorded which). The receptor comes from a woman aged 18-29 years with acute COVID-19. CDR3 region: CSVGTRQDTEAFF. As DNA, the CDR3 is TGCAGCGTTGGGACAAGACAGGACACTGAAGCTTTCTTT.